These T cell receptor beta chains were read from a single sample in a study of blood T cell repertoires in COVID-19. Sequencing was performed with immunoSEQ multiplex PCR; in TCRdb, only in-frame clones are kept and a portion is missing. The sample gives approximately 300,000 clones, about 90% of which show up once; around 0.98% is in the top ten. Material for sequencing was peripheral blood. All receptors derive from a woman in her 40s with COVID-19, enrolled during active disease. Both conserved end residues are part of each CDR3. Fields, in order: J gene, clone size, V gene, D gene, CDR3 DNA, CDR3 protein. D genes are given only for firm matches. Rows give clone size only sometimes, using once, few, many, or a class for an expanded clone.

TRBJ2-2 | few | TRBV28 | TRBD2 | TGTCTGAGCGGGGGGGCCGGGCTGAACACCGGGGAGCTGTTTTTT | CLSGGAGLNTGELFF
TRBJ1-4 | NA | TRBV18 | NA | TGTGCCAGCTCTTCCATAGCCGCAGAGATTGCAACTAATGAAAAACTGTTTTTT | CASSSIAAEIATNEKLFF
TRBJ1-5 | NA | TRBV27 | NA | TGTGCCAGCAGTCTAGCCCGGGGTCTTAGCAATCAGCCCCAGCATTTT | CASSLARGLSNQPQHF
TRBJ1-1 | NA | TRBV7-2 | NA | TGTGCCAGCAGAGCCGGGGGAGAGAACACTGAAGCTTTCTTT | CASRAGGENTEAFF
TRBJ2-4 | NA | TRBV7-9 | NA | TGTGCCAGCAGCGCCTCCGAGGTAATTCAGTACTTC | CASSASEVIQYF
TRBJ1-4 | NA | TRBV28 | TRBD1 | TGTGCCAGCAGTATTCCTGGACAGGGGCAGGGGGAAAAACTGTTTTTT | CASSIPGQGQGEKLFF
TRBJ2-3 | NA | TRBV28 | NA | TGTGCCAGCAGTTTTCCTACTAGCTCCGACGGAGATACGCAGTATTTT | CASSFPTSSDGDTQYF
TRBJ2-7 | NA | TRBV5-1 | TRBD1 | TGCGCCAGCAGCATAGCCTGGACAGGGAATAACCACGAGCAGTACTTC | CASSIAWTGNNHEQYF
TRBJ2-2 | once | TRBV30 | TRBD1 | TGTGCCTGGGGTACAGGGGCCGCGAACACCGGGGAGCTGTTTTTT | CAWGTGAANTGELFF
TRBJ1-1 | NA | TRBV7-2 | NA | TGTGCCAGCAGCTTAGGAGTGAGGTGGGAAGCTTTCTTT | CASSLGVRWEAFF
TRBJ2-5 | NA | TRBV19 | TRBD2 | TGTGCCAGTACAATGGGTAGCGGGAGGGCCGGCGAGACCCAGTACTTC | CASTMGSGRAGETQYF
TRBJ2-3 | NA | TRBV7-2 | NA | TGTGCCAGCAGCTTACTCCGACAGGCAGATACGCAGTATTTT | CASSLLRQADTQYF
TRBJ1-2 | NA | TRBV7-9 | NA | TGTGCCAGCAGCTTACCGCCTAGCCTGGGCTACACCTTC | CASSLPPSLGYTF
TRBJ2-7 | NA | TRBV6-5 | NA | TGTGCCAGCAGTTTCTTGGACGGGAACGAGCAGTACTTC | CASSFLDGNEQYF
TRBJ2-7 | NA | TRBV3-1/TRBV3-2 | TRBD2 | TGTGCCAGCAGCCAAGACAGTGGGACTAGATTTTACGAGCAGTACTTC | CASSQDSGTRFYEQYF
TRBJ2-4 | NA | TRBV7-9 | TRBD1 | TGTGCCAGCAGCTTATATGTCGGGACAGGGGGAATTGCCAAAAACATTCAGTACTTC | CASSLYVGTGGIAKNIQYF
TRBJ1-1 | NA | TRBV6-2/TRBV6-3 | NA | TGTGCCAGCAGTTATGGTGGAGAAACTGAAGCTTTCTTT | CASSYGGETEAFF
TRBJ1-6 | NA | TRBV2 | NA | TGTGCCAGCAGCTCACAGGGTTCTGGGTCACCCCTCCACTTT | CASSSQGSGSPLHF
TRBJ2-1 | NA | TRBV2 | NA | TGTGCCAGCAGTGAGAGAAGACAGGCCGACTCGCAGTTCTTC | CASSERRQADSQFF
TRBJ1-2 | NA | TRBV28 | TRBD1 | TGTGCCAGCAGTTCACCGACAGGGGGAAACTATGGCTACACCTTC | CASSSPTGGNYGYTF
TRBJ2-5 | NA | TRBV27 | NA | TGTGCCAGCAGTTTTGGGAGGGGGGGCTTCGTTGAGACCCAGTACTTC | CASSFGRGGFVETQYF
TRBJ1-4 | NA | TRBV7-2 | TRBD1 | TGTGCCAGCAGCTTAGACAGGGGGTCTGAAAAACTGTTTTTT | CASSLDRGSEKLFF
TRBJ1-1 | NA | TRBV4-3 | NA | TGCGCCAGCAGCCAAGAACGGGTCCGGGATTGGGAGGCTTTCTTT | CASSQERVRDWEAFF
TRBJ2-2 | NA | TRBV19 | NA | TGTGCCAGTAGTTGGGGGCCTAACACCGGGGAGCTGTTTTTT | CASSWGPNTGELFF
TRBJ1-4 | NA | TRBV6-5 | NA | TGTGCCAGCAGTTTGCGAATATCAACTAATGAAAAACTGTTTTTT | CASSLRISTNEKLFF
TRBJ2-5 | NA | TRBV7-3 | TRBD2 | TGTGCCAGCAGCCCAGGACTAGCGGGGGGGCAAGAGACCCAGTACTTC | CASSPGLAGGQETQYF
TRBJ1-2 | NA | TRBV7-2 | TRBD1 | TGTGCCAGCAGTTTAACACTACAGGGGGTGGGTAACTATGGCTACACCTTC | CASSLTLQGVGNYGYTF
TRBJ2-7 | NA | TRBV7-9 | NA | TGTGCCAGCAGCTTAGCGGGACACCGGACCTACGAGCAGTACTTC | CASSLAGHRTYEQYF
TRBJ1-2 | NA | TRBV6-2/TRBV6-3 | TRBD1 | TGTGCCAGCAGTTACGGGCAGGGGGCCTATGGCTACACCTTC | CASSYGQGAYGYTF
TRBJ1-2 | NA | TRBV19 | NA | TGTGCCAGTAGTATTTCCGAAACAGGGAAATACGGAGGCTATGGCTACACCTTC | CASSISETGKYGGYGYTF
TRBJ1-1 | NA | TRBV6-5 | NA | TGTGCCAGCAGTTCGCGAAGTATGAACACTGAAGCTTTCTTT | CASSSRSMNTEAFF
TRBJ1-2 | NA | TRBV19 | NA | TGTGCCAGTAGTATTAGAGGCAGGGATAACTATGGCTACACCTTC | CASSIRGRDNYGYTF
TRBJ1-3 | NA | TRBV11-2 | TRBD1 | TGTGCCAGCAGCCCCCGACAGGGAACCTCTGGAAACACCATATATTTT | CASSPRQGTSGNTIYF
TRBJ1-2 | NA | TRBV5-4 | NA | TGTGCCAGCAGCTTGGCCTCACAGGGATTGGGCTATGGCTACACCTTC | CASSLASQGLGYGYTF
TRBJ2-1 | NA | TRBV4-2 | TRBD2 | TGTGCCAGCAGCCAAGAGATTAGCGGGGTCTCCTACAATGAGCAGTTCTTC | CASSQEISGVSYNEQFF
TRBJ1-2 | NA | TRBV11-2 | NA | TGTGCCAGCAGCTTACAGGGGTCTTTTGGCTACACCTTC | CASSLQGSFGYTF
TRBJ1-1 | NA | TRBV28 | NA | TGTGCCAGCAGCGCCCCTGGGGCGAACACTGAAGCTTTCTTT | CASSAPGANTEAFF
TRBJ1-1 | NA | TRBV3-1/TRBV3-2 | NA | TGTGCCAGCAGCCAAGTCGAAGGGAGGGCTGAAGCTTTCTTT | CASSQVEGRAEAFF
TRBJ1-1 | NA | TRBV6-5 | NA | TGTGCCAGCAGTTCACACCAGGGGCAGGGGAACACTGAAGCTTTCTTT | CASSSHQGQGNTEAFF
TRBJ2-3 | NA | TRBV28 | NA | TGTGCCAGCAGTTGGGCTAGCACAGATACGCAGTATTTT | CASSWASTDTQYF
TRBJ1-1 | once | TRBV18 | NA | TGTGCCAGCTCACCTTTCCCCCACGACGGCGGCACTGAAGCTTTCTTT | CASSPFPHDGGTEAFF